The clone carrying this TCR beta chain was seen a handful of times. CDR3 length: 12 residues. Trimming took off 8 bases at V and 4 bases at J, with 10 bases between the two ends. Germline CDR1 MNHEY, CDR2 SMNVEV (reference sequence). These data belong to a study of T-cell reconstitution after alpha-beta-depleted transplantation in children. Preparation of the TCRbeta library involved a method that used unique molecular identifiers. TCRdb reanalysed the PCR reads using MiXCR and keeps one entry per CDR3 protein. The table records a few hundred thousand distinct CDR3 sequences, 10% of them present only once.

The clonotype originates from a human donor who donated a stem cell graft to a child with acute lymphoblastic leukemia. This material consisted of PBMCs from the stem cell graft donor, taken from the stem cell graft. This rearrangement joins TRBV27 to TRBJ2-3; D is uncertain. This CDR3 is CASLQAADTQYF. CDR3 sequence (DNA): TGTGCCAGCCTCCAGGCAGCAGATACGCAGTATTTT.